This T cell receptor beta chain was profiled in a study of cytomegalovirus exposure and HLA in healthy donors. The PCR was carried out with 60 Vbeta primers and 13 Jbeta primers. How the authors handled the data: Around 80 million unique TCR beta chains, 9.5 million to 11 million of them shared, were counted by a later analysis. Profiling relied on immunoSEQ multiplex PCR, and the TCRdb table lists in-frame clones only, not all of them. V and J calls and clone size are given by that table; D and trimming were obtained from the DNA. The sample consists of some 84,000 clones, around 77% of them appearing once. Source material: PBMCs. The origin of this receptor is a boy aged 5-17 years in good health and CMV-seronegative.

The CDR3 DNA sequence: TGCGCCAGCAGCCAGGGACAGTCCCCAGGGGCCACTGAAGCTTTCTTT. Translating gives CASSQGQSPGATEAFF. The chain is built from TRBV5-1 and TRBJ1-1, with TRBD1 matching 7 bases. The CDR3 has 16 amino acids. CDR1 and CDR2 from the germline V gene are SGHRS and YFSETQ. V shed 4 bases and J 4 bases; nucleotides not matched to a gene: 13.